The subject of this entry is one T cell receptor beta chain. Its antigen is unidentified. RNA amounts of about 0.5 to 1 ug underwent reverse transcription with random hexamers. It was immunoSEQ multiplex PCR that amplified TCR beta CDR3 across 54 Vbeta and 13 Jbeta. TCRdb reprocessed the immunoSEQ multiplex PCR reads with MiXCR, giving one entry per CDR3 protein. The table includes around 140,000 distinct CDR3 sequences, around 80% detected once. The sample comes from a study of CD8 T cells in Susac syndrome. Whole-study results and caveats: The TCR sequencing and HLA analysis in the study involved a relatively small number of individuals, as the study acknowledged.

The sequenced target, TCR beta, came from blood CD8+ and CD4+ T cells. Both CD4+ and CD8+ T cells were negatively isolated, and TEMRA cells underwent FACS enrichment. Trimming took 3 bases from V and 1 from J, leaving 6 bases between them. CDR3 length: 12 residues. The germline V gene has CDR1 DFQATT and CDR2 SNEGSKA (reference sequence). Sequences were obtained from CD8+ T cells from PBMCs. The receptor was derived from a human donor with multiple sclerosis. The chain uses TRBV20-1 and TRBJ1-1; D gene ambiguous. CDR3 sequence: CSARRGNTEAFF. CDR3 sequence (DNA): TGCAGTGCTAGGCGGGGGAACACTGAAGCTTTCTTT.